These 32 T cell receptor beta chains came from one sample sequenced in a study of blood T cell repertoires in COVID-19. Repertoires were generated with immunoSEQ multiplex PCR, while TCRdb's copy carries only in-frame clones and drops some. The sample records approximately 320,000 clones, around nine tenths being singletons. Sequenced material: peripheral blood. Receptors originate from a woman between 25 and 40 years old with COVID-19, enrolled during active disease.

The gene calls are TRBV3-1 (or the pseudogene TRBV3-2) and TRBJ1-5, with a tentative D call TRBD1 (6 bases). Germline CDR1 and CDR2: LGHDT and YNNKEL (reference sequence). V lost 4 bases to trimming and J lost 4 bases, with 17 bases between them. CDR3 length: 16 amino acids. The CDR3 nucleotides are TGTGCCAGCAGCCCACTTCACAGGGAAGGGAATCAGCCCCAGCATTTT. It is translated as CASSPLHREGNQPQHF.

V and J are TRBV28 and TRBJ1-2; a possible D gene is TRBD1 (6 bases). Germline V gene data show CDR1 as MDHEN and CDR2 as SYDVKM. The CDR3 runs to 16 residues. V was cut by 6 bases and J by 3 bases, with 20 bases left in between. This chain's CDR3 is CASRQDMRTVDYGYTF. The CDR3 DNA follows: TGTGCCAGCAGACAAGACATGAGGACAGTAGACTATGGCTACACCTTC.

The chain recombines TRBV10-3 with TRBJ2-1, with a tentative D call TRBD1 (6 bases). The CDR3 extends over 13 amino acids. Per germline, CDR1 ENHRY and CDR2 SYGVKD. The V end was cut by 2 bases, the J end by 6 bases, with 8 bases between. The CDR3 here is CAISEPDSNEQFF. The CDR3 DNA sequence: TGTGCCATCAGTGAGCCGGACAGCAATGAGCAGTTCTTC.

V is TRBV4-1 and J is TRBJ1-5, with D perhaps TRBD1 (5 bases). The germline V gene has CDR1 MGHRA and CDR2 YSYEKL. Trimming shortened V by 0 bases and J by 5 bases, and 8 bases separated the two germline ends. This CDR3 is built from 14 residues. CDR3 region: CASSQDWGDQPQHF. CDR3 in DNA: TGCGCCAGCAGCCAAGATTGGGGGGATCAGCCCCAGCATTTT.

This clone was recorded once. The chain employs TRBV2 and TRBJ2-5; TRBD2 matches at 7 bases. V was pared by 5 bases and J by 2 bases, with 2 bases of the junction left unmatched. This CDR3 is 13 amino acids long. Germline values: CDR1 SNHLY, CDR2 FYNNEI. The CDR3 is CASSRDYQETQYF. The CDR3 coding sequence is TGTGCCAGCAGTAGGGACTATCAAGAGACCCAGTACTTC.

The chain employs TRBV6-6 and TRBJ2-7, with TRBD2 identical over 9 bases. The trim removed 0 bases at V and 5 bases at J, leaving 2 bases unmatched. Germline CDR1 is MNHNY and CDR2 is SVGAGI (reference sequence). The CDR3 has 14 amino acids. CDR3 bases: TGTGCCAGCAGTTACTCCCTAGCGGGGAACGAGCAGTACTTC. It is translated as CASSYSLAGNEQYF.

The V call is TRBV3-1 (or the pseudogene TRBV3-2), the J call TRBJ2-5; 12 bases line up with TRBD2. CDR3 length: 19 residues. The germline gives CDR1 LGHDT, CDR2 YNNKEL (reference sequence). Trimming removed 0 bases from V and 1 base from J; junction bases left unmatched: 9. DNA for the CDR3: TGTGCCAGCAGCCAAGACCCTAGCCTGACTAGCGGGGGCCAAGAGACCCAGTACTTC. Translated: CASSQDPSLTSGGQETQYF.

This chain joins TRBV3-1 (or the pseudogene TRBV3-2) and TRBJ2-7, with 9 positions matching TRBD1. The germline CDR1 and CDR2 sequences are LGHDT and YNNKEL (reference sequence). The junction had 7 bases not matched to a gene; V was cut back by 4 bases and J by 6 bases. CDR3 length: 14 residues. Here the CDR3 DNA reads TGTGCCAGCAGCCCAGGGACAGGGCCCTTCGAGCAGTACTTC. It encodes CASSPGTGPFEQYF.

The chain recombines TRBV28 with TRBJ1-4; maybe TRBD1 (6 bases). CDR3 length equals 11 residues. Trimming removed 4 bases at V and 11 bases at J, with 8 bases between. Per germline, CDR1 MDHEN and CDR2 SYDVKM. CDR3 in amino acids: CASSSTGKLFF. In nucleotides, the CDR3 is TGTGCCAGCAGTTCAACAGGGAAACTGTTTTTT.

The chain combines TRBV9 with TRBJ1-1; D not resolved. CDR1 and CDR2 from the germline V gene are SGDLS and YYNGEE. V gave up 3 bases and J gave up 1 base, with 19 bases separating them. The CDR3 consists of 17 residues. CDR3 region: CASSGGVLIQPNTEAFF. The CDR3, as DNA: TGTGCCAGCAGCGGGGGAGTACTCATTCAACCGAACACTGAAGCTTTCTTT.

The chain is built from TRBV20-1 and TRBJ2-5, with 7 nucleotides matching TRBD1. The trim removed 6 bases at V and 11 bases at J, leaving 9 bases unmatched. CDR1 is DFQATT and CDR2 is SNEGSKA in the germline V gene (reference sequence). The CDR3 extends over 11 amino acids. DNA for the CDR3: TGCAGTGCCACCAGGGACAGCGTGCAGTACTTC. This codes for CSATRDSVQYF.

The rearrangement links TRBV19 to TRBJ1-1, with 10 bases aligning to TRBD1. Looked up from germline, CDR1 is LNHDA and CDR2 is SQIVND (reference sequence). The CDR3 sequence is 15 residues long. After removal of 5 bases from V and 5 bases from J, the junction contained 8 bases not matched to a gene. The CDR3 sequence is CASSLDRGGPTEAFF. CDR3 bases: TGTGCCAGTAGTCTGGACAGGGGGGGTCCGACTGAAGCTTTCTTT. The variable domain in full, completed from reference TRBV19 and TRBJ1-1, reads DGGITQSPKYLFRKEGQNVTLSCEQNLNHDAMYWYRQDPGQGLRLIYYSQIVNDFQKGDIAEGYSVSREKKESFPLTVTSAQKNPTAFYLCASSLDRGGPTEAFFGQGTRLTVV.

The chain uses TRBV3-1 (or the pseudogene TRBV3-2) and TRBJ1-5, with a possible D match to TRBD1 (5 bases). V gave up 5 bases and J gave up 9 bases, with 14 bases separating them. The CDR3 is 13 residues long. The germline gives CDR1 LGHDT, CDR2 YNNKEL (reference sequence). The CDR3 sequence is CASSMTATGPQHF. The CDR3 nucleotides are TGTGCCAGCAGCATGACAGCTACGGGGCCCCAGCATTTT.

The rearrangement joins TRBV7-9 to TRBJ2-7; D remains ambiguous. The CDR3 has 14 amino acids. V lost 1 base and J 2 bases, leaving 9 bases between the germline ends. The V gene's germline CDR1 is SEHNR and CDR2 FQNEAQ (reference sequence). For the CDR3, the DNA is TGTGCCAGCAGCTTAGTGGGCAGCCCCTACGAGCAGTACTTC. As protein: CASSLVGSPYEQYF.

The chain combines TRBV7-8 with TRBJ1-1; D may be TRBD1 (6 bases). The CDR3 contains 15 residues. The V and J ends lost 1 base and 0 bases respectively, with 9 bases between them. The V gene's germline CDR1 is SGHVS and CDR2 FQNEAQ. CDR3 sequence (DNA): TGTGCCAGCAGCTTAGGCGGACAGTTGAACACTGAAGCTTTCTTT. Its protein is CASSLGGQLNTEAFF. Based on the CDR3 plus reference TRBV7-8 and TRBJ1-1, the full variable domain is GAGVSQSPRYKVAKRGQDVALRCDPISGHVSLFWYQQALGQGPEFLTYFQNEAQLDKSGLPSDRFFAERPEGSVSTLKIQRTQQEDSAVYLCASSLGGQLNTEAFFGQGTRLTVV.

V usage is TRBV10-2 and J usage is TRBJ2-1; 12 positions agree with TRBD2. CDR3 length: 15 amino acids. Germline V gene sequence: CDR1 WSHSY, CDR2 SAAADI. With 6 bases clipped from V and 8 bases from J, the junction kept 8 bases outside the gene matches. CDR3 sequence: CASSSSGGGQYEQFF. For the CDR3, the DNA is TGCGCCAGCAGCTCTAGCGGGGGGGGACAATATGAGCAGTTCTTC.

The chain links TRBV14 to TRBJ1-6, with D unresolved. Per germline, CDR1 SGHDN and CDR2 FVKESK. Trimming stripped 0 bases from V and 10 bases from J, with 13 bases between. The CDR3 is 15 amino acids. CDR3 protein: CASSQDRQPGSPLHF. Here the CDR3 DNA reads TGTGCCAGCAGCCAAGATCGGCAGCCGGGATCACCCCTCCACTTT.

This rearrangement joins TRBV6-1 to TRBJ2-2; weak D call: TRBD1 (6 bases). CDR1 MNHNS and CDR2 SASEGT come from the germline V gene. V was shortened by 3 bases and J by 7 bases, with 12 bases between the two germline ends. CDR3 size: 14 residues. As DNA, the CDR3 is TGTGCCAGCAGTGACAGGGGAACGGGCGGGGAGCTGTTTTTT. Its protein product is CASSDRGTGGELFF.

The rearrangement links TRBV21-1 to TRBJ2-7; the tabulated D call, TRBD2, remains unverified against the DNA. TRBV21-1 is marked as a pseudogene. The CDR3 runs to 15 residues. The CDR3 nucleotides are TGTGCCAGCAGCAATTGGAGGTGTTACTCCTACGAGCAGTACTTC. Translated: CASSNWRCYSYEQYF.

J is TRBJ2-7 and V is TRBV27; possibly TRBD2 for D (5 bases). Looked up from germline, CDR1 is MNHEY and CDR2 is SMNVEV (reference sequence). V was shortened by 5 bases and J by 5 bases, with 13 bases between the two germline ends. The CDR3 length is 13 residues. The CDR3, as DNA: TGTGCCAGCAGTCCAACCCGGGGTAACGAGCAGTACTTC. Translating it yields CASSPTRGNEQYF.

The rearrangement joins TRBV6-5 to TRBJ1-1; D might be TRBD1 (6 bases). V was shortened by 6 bases and J by 0 bases, with 8 bases between the two germline ends. Germline-derived CDR1 and CDR2 are MNHEY and SVGAGI. The length of the CDR3 is 13 residues. CDR3 residues: CASRDSMNTEAFF. CDR3 bases: TGTGCCAGCAGGGACAGCATGAACACTGAAGCTTTCTTT.

This clone was seen just once. The chain is built from TRBV2 and TRBJ2-5; a weak D match, TRBD2 (6 bases). This CDR3 comprises 14 residues. The germline V gene encodes CDR1 SNHLY and CDR2 FYNNEI. V lost 4 bases to trimming and J lost 2 bases, with 11 bases between them. In nucleotides, the CDR3 is TGTGCCAGCAGTGTTGCGGGGACTCAAGAGACCCAGTACTTC. It translates to CASSVAGTQETQYF.

This chain links TRBV19 with TRBJ2-4, with TRBD2 as a possible D gene (6 bases). From germline, CDR1 is LNHDA and CDR2 SQIVND (reference sequence). The CDR3 sequence is 15 residues long. V lost 9 bases and J 6 bases, leaving 21 bases between the germline ends. CDR3 in amino acids: CASTDYRPASNIQYF. The DNA of the CDR3 is TGTGCCAGCACGGACTACAGGCCAGCCTCAAACATTCAGTACTTC.

The V call is TRBV9, the J call TRBJ1-2; the D is unclear. The V gene lost 0 bases and the J gene lost 7 bases, with 7 bases spanning the gap. The germline CDR1 and CDR2 sequences are SGDLS and YYNGEE. The CDR3 length is 12 residues. CDR3 residues: CASSVDLGGYTF. The DNA of the CDR3 is TGTGCCAGCAGCGTAGACCTAGGTGGCTACACCTTC.

This chain links TRBV9 with TRBJ2-3, with D uncertain. The CDR3 is 13 residues long. V lost 0 bases to trimming and J lost 2 bases, with 4 bases between them. CDR1 and CDR2 from the germline V gene are SGDLS and YYNGEE. The CDR3 DNA is TGTGCCAGCAGCGTAGGCTACACAGATACGCAGTATTTT. Translated, it gives CASSVGYTDTQYF.

The V gene is TRBV5-1, the J gene TRBJ2-4, with 8 bases matching TRBD1. The CDR3 is 15 amino acids. Per germline, CDR1 SGHRS and CDR2 YFSETQ. V shed 4 bases, J shed 5 bases, and the junction held 8 bases outside the gene matches. The CDR3 bases are TGCGCCAGCAGCCCATTGACAGGGGACGAAAACATTCAGTACTTC. As protein: CASSPLTGDENIQYF.

This chain connects TRBV7-9 to TRBJ2-5; unclear D gene. The CDR3 has 14 amino acids. Germline V CDR1 and CDR2: SEHNR, FQNEAQ (reference sequence). V lost 3 bases to trimming and J lost 3 bases, with 11 bases between them. As DNA, the CDR3 is TGTGCCAGCAGCTTTACGTCTAGTGAAGAGACCCAGTACTTC. This codes for CASSFTSSEETQYF. Filled out from reference TRBV7-9 and TRBJ2-5, the complete variable domain reads DTGVSQNPRHKITKRGQNVTFRCDPISEHNRLYWYRQTLGQGPEFLTYFQNEAQLEKSRLLSDRFSAERPKGSFSTLEIQRTEQGDSAMYLCASSFTSSEETQYFGPGTRLLVL.

The rearrangement uses TRBV5-1 and TRBJ1-1, with 8 positions matching TRBD1. This CDR3 spans 15 amino acids. With 4 bases clipped from V and 0 bases from J, the junction kept 5 bases outside the gene matches. Germline V gene sequence: CDR1 SGHRS, CDR2 YFSETQ. The CDR3 reads CASSGGQALNTEAFF. The CDR3, as DNA: TGCGCCAGCAGCGGGGGACAGGCTCTGAACACTGAAGCTTTCTTT.

V and J are TRBV5-1 and TRBJ2-1; 7 nucleotides align to TRBD1. The junction had 10 bases not matched to a gene; V was cut back by 2 bases and J by 2 bases. The germline V gene has CDR1 SGHRS and CDR2 YFSETQ. This CDR3 is built from 17 residues. The CDR3 coding sequence is TGCGCCAGCAGCTTACGTCAGGGGGAAACTACCTACAATGAGCAGTTCTTC. Its protein is CASSLRQGETTYNEQFF.

V and J are TRBV2 and TRBJ1-4; perhaps TRBD1 as D (5 bases). Trimming took 7 bases from V and 6 from J, leaving 12 bases between them. This CDR3 comprises 13 residues. Germline loops: CDR1 SNHLY, CDR2 FYNNEI. In nucleotides, the CDR3 is TGTGCCAGCATAGGGGCAGTAGATGAAAAACTGTTTTTT. Protein product: CASIGAVDEKLFF.

The J gene is TRBJ2-1, the V gene TRBV19; a possible D gene is TRBD2 (6 bases). Trimming stripped 2 bases from V and 10 bases from J, with 12 bases between. The length of the CDR3 is 13 residues. Per the germline V gene, CDR1 is LNHDA and CDR2 is SQIVND (reference sequence). The CDR3 sequence is CASSIRASEEQFF. CDR3 nucleotide sequence: TGTGCCAGTAGTATAAGGGCTAGCGAGGAGCAGTTCTTC.

The chain joins TRBV2 to TRBJ1-2; 7 bases are shared with TRBD1. The CDR3 runs to 12 residues. Germline V gives CDR1 SNHLY, CDR2 FYNNEI. The V and J ends lost 7 bases and 2 bases, in that order; junction bases with no gene match: 1. The CDR3 loop reads CASMDRNYGYTF. The CDR3, as DNA: TGTGCCAGCATGGACAGGAACTATGGCTACACCTTC.